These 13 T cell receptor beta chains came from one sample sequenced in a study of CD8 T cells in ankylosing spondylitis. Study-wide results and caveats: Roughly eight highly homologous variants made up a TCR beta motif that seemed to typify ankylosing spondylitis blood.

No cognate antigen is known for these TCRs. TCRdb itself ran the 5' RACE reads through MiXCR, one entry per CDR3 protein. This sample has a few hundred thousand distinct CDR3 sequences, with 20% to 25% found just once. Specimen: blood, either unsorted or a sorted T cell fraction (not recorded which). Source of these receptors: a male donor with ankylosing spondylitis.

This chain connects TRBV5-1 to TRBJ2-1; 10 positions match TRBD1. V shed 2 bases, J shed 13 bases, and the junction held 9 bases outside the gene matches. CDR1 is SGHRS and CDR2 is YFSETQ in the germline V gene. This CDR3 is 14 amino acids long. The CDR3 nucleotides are TGCGCCAGCAGCTTTGGGACAGGGGACCGTCCCCAGTTCTTC. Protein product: CASSFGTGDRPQFF.

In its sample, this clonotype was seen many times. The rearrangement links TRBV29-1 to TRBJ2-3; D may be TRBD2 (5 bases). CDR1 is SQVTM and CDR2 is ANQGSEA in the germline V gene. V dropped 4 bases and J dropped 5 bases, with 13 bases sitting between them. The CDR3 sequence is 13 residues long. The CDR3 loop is CSVAVSREDTQYF. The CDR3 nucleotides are TGCAGCGTTGCGGTCTCCCGGGAAGATACGCAGTATTTT.

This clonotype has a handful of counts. The CDR3 spells CAISVGGSNYGYTF. DNA for the CDR3: TGTGCCATCAGTGTGGGGGGGTCTAACTATGGCTACACCTTC. This chain joins TRBV10-3 and TRBJ1-2, with a tentative D call TRBD1 (5 bases). CDR1 ENHRY and CDR2 SYGVKD come from the germline V gene. The CDR3 has 14 residues. Trimming removed 4 bases at V and 0 bases at J, with 9 bases between.

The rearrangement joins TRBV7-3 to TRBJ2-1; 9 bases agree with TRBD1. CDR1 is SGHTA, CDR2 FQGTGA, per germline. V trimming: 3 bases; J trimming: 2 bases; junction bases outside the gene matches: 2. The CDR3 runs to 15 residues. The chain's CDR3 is CASSFGDRAYNEQFF. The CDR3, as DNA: TGTGCCAGCAGCTTTGGGGACAGGGCCTACAATGAGCAGTTCTTC.

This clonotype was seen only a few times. The CDR3 here is CASIPRGVALVETQYF. CDR3 bases: TGTGCCAGTATCCCGCGGGGGGTGGCTCTCGTAGAGACCCAGTACTTC. V is TRBV2 and J is TRBJ2-5, with 8 positions matching TRBD2. CDR1 is SNHLY and CDR2 is FYNNEI in the germline V gene. Trimming at V came to 9 bases and at J to 4 bases, leaving 16 bases not matched to a gene. The CDR3 is 16 amino acids.

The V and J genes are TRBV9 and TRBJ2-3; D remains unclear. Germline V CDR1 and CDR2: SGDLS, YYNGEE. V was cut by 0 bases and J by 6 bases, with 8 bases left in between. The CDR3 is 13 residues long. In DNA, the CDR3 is TGTGCCAGCAGCGTAGCAAGGTCGGATACGCAGTATTTT. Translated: CASSVARSDTQYF.

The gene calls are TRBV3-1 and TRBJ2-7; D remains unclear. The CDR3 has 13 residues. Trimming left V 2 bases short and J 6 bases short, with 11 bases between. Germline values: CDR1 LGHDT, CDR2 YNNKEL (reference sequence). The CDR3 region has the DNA TGTGCCAGCAGCCAAAGTCGGCTTGGCGAGCAGTACTTC. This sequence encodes CASSQSRLGEQYF.

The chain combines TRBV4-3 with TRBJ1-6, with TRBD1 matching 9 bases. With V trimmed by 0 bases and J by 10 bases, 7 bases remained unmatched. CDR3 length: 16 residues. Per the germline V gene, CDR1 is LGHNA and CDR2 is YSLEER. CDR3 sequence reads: CASSQDLGTGYSPLHF. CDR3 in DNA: TGCGCCAGCAGCCAAGATCTCGGGACAGGGTACTCACCCCTCCACTTT.

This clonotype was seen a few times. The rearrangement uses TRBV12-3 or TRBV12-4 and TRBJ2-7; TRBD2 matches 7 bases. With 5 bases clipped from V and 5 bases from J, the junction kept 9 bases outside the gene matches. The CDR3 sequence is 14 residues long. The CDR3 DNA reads TGTGCCAGCAGTCAGTCTAGCGGCATTGACGAGCAGTACTTC. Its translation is CASSQSSGIDEQYF.

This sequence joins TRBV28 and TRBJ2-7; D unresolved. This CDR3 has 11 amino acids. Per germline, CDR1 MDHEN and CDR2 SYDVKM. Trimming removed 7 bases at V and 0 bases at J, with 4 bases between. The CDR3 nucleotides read TGTGCCAGCATTAGCTCCTACGAGCAGTACTTC. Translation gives CASISSYEQYF.

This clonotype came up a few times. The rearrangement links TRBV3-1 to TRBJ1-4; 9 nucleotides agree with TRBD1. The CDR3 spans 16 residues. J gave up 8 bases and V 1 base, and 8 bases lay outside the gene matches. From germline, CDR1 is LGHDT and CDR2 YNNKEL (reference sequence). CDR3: CASSQGKTGGSEKLFF. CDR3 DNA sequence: TGTGCCAGCAGCCAAGGAAAGACAGGGGGATCGGAAAAACTGTTTTTT.

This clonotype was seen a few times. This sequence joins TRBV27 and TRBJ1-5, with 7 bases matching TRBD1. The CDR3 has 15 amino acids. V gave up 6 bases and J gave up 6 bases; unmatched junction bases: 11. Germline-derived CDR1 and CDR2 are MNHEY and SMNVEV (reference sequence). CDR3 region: CASRQLTGATQPQHF. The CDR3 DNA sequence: TGTGCCAGCAGACAACTCACAGGGGCTACTCAGCCCCAGCATTTT.

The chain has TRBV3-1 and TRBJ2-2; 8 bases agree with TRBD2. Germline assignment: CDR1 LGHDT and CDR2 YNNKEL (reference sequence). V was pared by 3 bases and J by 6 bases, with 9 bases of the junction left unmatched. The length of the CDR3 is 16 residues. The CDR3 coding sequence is TGTGCCAGCAGCCAGGGTAGCGGGGCCGGGGCCGGGGAGCTGTTTTTT. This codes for CASSQGSGAGAGELFF.